What follows describes a single TCR beta chain. Per the authors' pipeline: Across clinicopathological groups, CDR3 differences served as the basis for building a distant-metastasis classifier for papillary thyroid cancer. TCRdb re-clonotyped the PCR reads through MiXCR. TCRdb, rather than the study authors, made the V and J calls. The table includes 27,000 or so clones, 15% detected once. The CDR3 length is 13 residues. This specimen belongs to a study of metastatic and nonmetastatic thyroid tumors. Patients were all untreated before their thyroid surgery. The clonotype comes from a male donor with papillary thyroid cancer or a benign thyroid nodule (not recorded which). Some clones in this sample may be carry-over from other donors' samples. The chain carries TRBV12-3 or TRBV12-4 and TRBJ2-5; possibly TRBD1 or TRBD2 for D (5 bases each). The sequenced material came from blood. The CDR3 sequence: CAISFGPGGTQYF. DNA of the CDR3: TGTGCTATCAGTTTTGGACCTGGGGGGACCCAGTACTTC.